This T cell receptor beta chain appears in the sequencing data of a study of blood T cells in healthy people across ages. Findings of the study overall: In long-lived donors, naive CD4+ cell counts and diversity exceeded those of aged donors. Older age coincided with a roughly linear decline in TCR beta diversity per million T cells.

About this clonotype itself: Its antigen is not identified.

The germline CDR1 and CDR2 sequences are SQVTM and ANQGSEA. V gave up 6 bases and J gave up 3 bases, with 18 bases separating them. This CDR3 is built from 14 residues. For the second PCR, which ran for about 7 to 12 cycles, a sample-barcoded 5' primer and a J-beta primer mix were used. MiXCR, run by TCRdb on the 5' RACE reads, gives a single entry per CDR3 protein. This sample yields about 1.4 million distinct CDR3 sequences, of which around 59% are seen a single time; 6.5% to 8.5% belongs to the top ten. This clonotype originated in a man between 18 and 29 years old in good health. The source material was blood. The J gene is TRBJ2-7, the V gene TRBV29-1; TRBD1 might be the D (6 bases). The CDR3 coding sequence is TGCAGCGTCCTTATTGACAGGTCGAACTACGAGCAGTACTTC. It yields the protein CSVLIDRSNYEQYF.